The rows below give T cell receptor beta chains drawn from one sample of a study of T cells after yellow fever vaccination. TCRdb fed the 5' RACE reads into MiXCR, producing one record per CDR3 protein. Among 350,000 or so distinct CDR3 sequences listed, around 8.1% were seen once. Specimen: PBMCs, collected about 41 days after the first yellow fever vaccination. The source is a man aged 18 to 29 who received the YFV17D yellow fever vaccine. CDR3s include the opening cysteine and the closing phenylalanine or tryptophan. Size values are once, few and many counts, or a class for expanded clones, and some rows have none.

abundance: few
v_gene: TRBV5-1
j_gene: TRBJ2-5
CDR3aa: CASRPGLRGGGGETQYF

abundance: few
v_gene: TRBV6-1
j_gene: TRBJ1-1
CDR3aa: CASTHLEPAPRGTEAFF

abundance: few
v_gene: TRBV20-1
j_gene: TRBJ2-7
CDR3aa: CSARGSVGGSEQYF

abundance: -
v_gene: TRBV12-3/TRBV12-4
j_gene: TRBJ2-1
CDR3aa: CASSSYRESRVAGGLSEQFF

abundance: many
v_gene: TRBV4-2
j_gene: TRBJ2-7
CDR3aa: CASSQDLQSRTYEQYF

abundance: few
v_gene: TRBV4-1
j_gene: TRBJ1-5
CDR3aa: CASSQDVWQFSNQPQHF

abundance: few
v_gene: TRBV19
j_gene: TRBJ2-3
CDR3aa: CASSIGGAINTQYF

abundance: -
v_gene: TRBV3-1
j_gene: TRBJ1-1
CDR3aa: CASSLSRSTEAFF

abundance: -
v_gene: TRBV20-1
j_gene: TRBJ2-2
CDR3aa: CSASFSGGTGELFF

abundance: few
v_gene: TRBV12-3/TRBV12-4
j_gene: TRBJ2-4
CDR3aa: CASSPPPLPGSIQYF

abundance: -
v_gene: TRBV12-3/TRBV12-4
j_gene: TRBJ2-5
CDR3aa: CASSKARPETQYF

abundance: -
v_gene: TRBV7-2
j_gene: TRBJ2-3
CDR3aa: CASSQAFEAGGADTQYF

abundance: -
v_gene: TRBV5-1
j_gene: TRBJ2-1
CDR3aa: CASKVGIEQFF